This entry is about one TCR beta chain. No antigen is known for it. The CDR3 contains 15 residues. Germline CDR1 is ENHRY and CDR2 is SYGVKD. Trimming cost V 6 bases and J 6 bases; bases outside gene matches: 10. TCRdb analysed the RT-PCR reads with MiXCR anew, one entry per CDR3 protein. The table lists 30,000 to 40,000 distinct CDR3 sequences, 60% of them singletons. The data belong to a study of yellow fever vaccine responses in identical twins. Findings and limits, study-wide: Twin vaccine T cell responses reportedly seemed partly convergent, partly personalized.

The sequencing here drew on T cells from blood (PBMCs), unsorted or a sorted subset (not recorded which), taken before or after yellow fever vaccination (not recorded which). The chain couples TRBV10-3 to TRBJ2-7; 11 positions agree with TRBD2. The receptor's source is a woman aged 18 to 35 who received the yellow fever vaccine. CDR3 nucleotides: TGTGCCATCAGACCCGGGACTAGCGGTTCGTTCGAGCAGTACTTC. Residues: CAIRPGTSGSFEQYF.